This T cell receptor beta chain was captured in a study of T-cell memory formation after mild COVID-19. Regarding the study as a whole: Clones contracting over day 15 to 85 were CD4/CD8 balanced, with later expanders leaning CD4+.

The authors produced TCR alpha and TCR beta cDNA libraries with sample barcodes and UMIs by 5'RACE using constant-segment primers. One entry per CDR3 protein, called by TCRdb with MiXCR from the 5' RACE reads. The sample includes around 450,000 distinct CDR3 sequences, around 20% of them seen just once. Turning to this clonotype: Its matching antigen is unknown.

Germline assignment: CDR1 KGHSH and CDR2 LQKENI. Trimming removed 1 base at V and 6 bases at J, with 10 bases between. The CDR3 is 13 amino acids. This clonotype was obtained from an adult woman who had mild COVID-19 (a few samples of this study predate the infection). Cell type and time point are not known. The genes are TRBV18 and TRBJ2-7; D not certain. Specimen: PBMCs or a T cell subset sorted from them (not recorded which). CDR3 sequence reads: CASSPREVGEQYF. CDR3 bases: TGTGCCAGCTCACCACGTGAGGTTGGCGAGCAGTACTTC.